This TCR beta chain emerged from a study of blood T cell repertoires in COVID-19. Across the study: T cells, B-cell-depleted T cells, or PBMCs provided the cDNA or gDNA that served as material.

This CDR3 is built from 16 residues. In germline, CDR1 is SGHRS, CDR2 YFSETQ. V trimming: 0 bases; J trimming: 9 bases; junction bases outside the gene matches: 12. Clones were read by immunoSEQ multiplex PCR, and TCRdb kept only the in-frame ones, dropping some. The sample holds some 270,000 clones, more than 85% seen once. The rearrangement joins TRBV5-1 to TRBJ2-5, with 9 nucleotides matching TRBD2. This TCR came from a young man with acute or convalescent COVID-19. Sequencing was carried out using peripheral blood. This CDR3 is CASSLDGSGGPRAQYF. CDR3 coding DNA: TGCGCCAGCAGCTTGGACGGTAGCGGGGGACCCAGGGCCCAGTACTTC.